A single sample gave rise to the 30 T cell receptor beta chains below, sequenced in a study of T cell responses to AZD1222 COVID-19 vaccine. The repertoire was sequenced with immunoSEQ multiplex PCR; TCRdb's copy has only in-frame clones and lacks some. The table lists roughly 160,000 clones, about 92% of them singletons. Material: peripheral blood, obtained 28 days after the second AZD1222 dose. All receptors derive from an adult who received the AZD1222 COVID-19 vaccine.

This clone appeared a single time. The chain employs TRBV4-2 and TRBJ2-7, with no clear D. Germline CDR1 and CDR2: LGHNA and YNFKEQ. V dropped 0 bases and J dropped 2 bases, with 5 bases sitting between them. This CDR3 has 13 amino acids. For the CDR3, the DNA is TGTGCCAGCAGCCAAGAACCCCCCTACGAGCAGTACTTC. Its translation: CASSQEPPYEQYF.

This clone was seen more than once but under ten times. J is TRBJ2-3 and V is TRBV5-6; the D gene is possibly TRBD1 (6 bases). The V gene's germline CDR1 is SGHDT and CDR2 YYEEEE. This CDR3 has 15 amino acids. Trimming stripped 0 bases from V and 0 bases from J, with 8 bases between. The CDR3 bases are TGTGCCAGCAGCTTGGGACAGGAGAGCACAGATACGCAGTATTTT. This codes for CASSLGQESTDTQYF.

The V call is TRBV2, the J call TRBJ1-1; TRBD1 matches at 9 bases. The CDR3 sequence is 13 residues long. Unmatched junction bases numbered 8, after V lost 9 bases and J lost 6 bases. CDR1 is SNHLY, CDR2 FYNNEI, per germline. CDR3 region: CARRDRANAEAFF. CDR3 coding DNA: TGTGCCAGAAGGGACAGGGCTAACGCTGAAGCTTTCTTT.

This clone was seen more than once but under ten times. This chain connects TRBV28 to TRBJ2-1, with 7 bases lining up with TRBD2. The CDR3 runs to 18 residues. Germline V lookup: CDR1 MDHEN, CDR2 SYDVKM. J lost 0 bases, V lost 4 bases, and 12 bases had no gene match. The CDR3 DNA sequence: TGTGCCAGCAGTTCGATCCAACTAGCGTATCCCTCCTACAATGAGCAGTTCTTC. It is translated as CASSSIQLAYPSYNEQFF.

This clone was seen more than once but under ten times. The CDR3 nucleotides read TGTGCCAGTAGTTTCCGACAATCCCGGGGGAACACTGAAGCTTTCTTT. Translation gives CASSFRQSRGNTEAFF. The rearrangement joins TRBV19 to TRBJ1-1, with D unclear. The CDR3 has 16 residues. V was shortened by 5 bases and J by 1 base, with 17 bases between the two germline ends. Germline V gene sequence: CDR1 LNHDA, CDR2 SQIVND (reference sequence).

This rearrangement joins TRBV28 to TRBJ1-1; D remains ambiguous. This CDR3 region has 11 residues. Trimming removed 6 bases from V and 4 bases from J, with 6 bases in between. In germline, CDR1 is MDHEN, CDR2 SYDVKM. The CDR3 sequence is CASSGLTEAFF. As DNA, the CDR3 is TGTGCCAGCAGCGGGCTCACTGAAGCTTTCTTT. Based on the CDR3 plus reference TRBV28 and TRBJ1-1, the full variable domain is DVKVTQSSRYLVKRTGEKVFLECVQDMDHENMFWYRQDPGLGLRLIYFSYDVKMKEKGDIPEGYSVSREKKERFSLILESASTNQTSMYLCASSGLTEAFFGQGTRLTVV.

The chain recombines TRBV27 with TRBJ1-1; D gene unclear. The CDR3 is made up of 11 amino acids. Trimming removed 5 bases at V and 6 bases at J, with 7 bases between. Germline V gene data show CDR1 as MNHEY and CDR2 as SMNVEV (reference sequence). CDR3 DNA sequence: TGTGCCAGCAGTGGGCTCGCTGAAGCTTTCTTT. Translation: CASSGLAEAFF.

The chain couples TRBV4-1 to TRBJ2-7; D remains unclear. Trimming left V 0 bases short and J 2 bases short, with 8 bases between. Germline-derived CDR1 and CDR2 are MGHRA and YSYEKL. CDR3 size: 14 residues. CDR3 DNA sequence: TGCGCCAGCAGCCAAGATAGGGTGACCTACGAGCAGTACTTC. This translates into CASSQDRVTYEQYF.

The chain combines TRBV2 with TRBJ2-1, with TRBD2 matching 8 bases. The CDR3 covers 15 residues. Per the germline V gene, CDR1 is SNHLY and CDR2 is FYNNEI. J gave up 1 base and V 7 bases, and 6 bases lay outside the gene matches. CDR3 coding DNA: TGTGCCAGCACTTTAGCGGGACGGTCCTACAATGAGCAGTTCTTC. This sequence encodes CASTLAGRSYNEQFF.

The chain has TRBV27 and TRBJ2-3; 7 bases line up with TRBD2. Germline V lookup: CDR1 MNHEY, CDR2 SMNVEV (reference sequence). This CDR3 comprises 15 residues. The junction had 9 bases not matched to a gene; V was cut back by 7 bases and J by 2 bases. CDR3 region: CASNLLGGSTDTQYF. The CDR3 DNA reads TGTGCCAGCAACCTTTTGGGGGGGTCCACAGATACGCAGTATTTT.

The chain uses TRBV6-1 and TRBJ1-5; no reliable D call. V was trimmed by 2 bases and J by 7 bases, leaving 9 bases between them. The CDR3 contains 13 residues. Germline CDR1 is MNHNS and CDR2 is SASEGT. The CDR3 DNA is TGTGCCAGCAGTGAATGGGTAGAACAGCCCCAGCATTTT. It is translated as CASSEWVEQPQHF.

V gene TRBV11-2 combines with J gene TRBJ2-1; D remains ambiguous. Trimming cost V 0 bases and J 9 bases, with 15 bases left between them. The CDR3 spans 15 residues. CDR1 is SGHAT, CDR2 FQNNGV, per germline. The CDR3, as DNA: TGTGCCAGCAGCTTAGAGGGTCTCTCCTCGGGTGAGCAGTTCTTC. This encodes CASSLEGLSSGEQFF.

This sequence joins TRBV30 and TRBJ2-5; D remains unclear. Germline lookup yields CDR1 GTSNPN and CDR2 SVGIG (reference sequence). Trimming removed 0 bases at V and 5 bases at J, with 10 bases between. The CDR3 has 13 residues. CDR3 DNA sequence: TGTGCCTGGAGTGTTCGGGTTAGGGAGACCCAGTACTTC. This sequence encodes CAWSVRVRETQYF.

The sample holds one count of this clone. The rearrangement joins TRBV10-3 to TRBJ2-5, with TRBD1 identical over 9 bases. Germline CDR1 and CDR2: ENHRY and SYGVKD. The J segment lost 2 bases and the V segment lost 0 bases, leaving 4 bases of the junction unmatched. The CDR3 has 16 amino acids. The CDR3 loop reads CAISESGQGRQETQYF. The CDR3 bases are TGTGCCATCAGTGAGTCGGGACAGGGCAGACAAGAGACCCAGTACTTC.

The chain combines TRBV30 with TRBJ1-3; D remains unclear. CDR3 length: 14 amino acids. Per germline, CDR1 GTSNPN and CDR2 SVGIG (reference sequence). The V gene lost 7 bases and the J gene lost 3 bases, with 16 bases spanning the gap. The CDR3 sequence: CASAVGGSGNTIYF. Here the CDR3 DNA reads TGTGCCTCAGCGGTAGGAGGGAGTGGAAACACCATATATTTT.

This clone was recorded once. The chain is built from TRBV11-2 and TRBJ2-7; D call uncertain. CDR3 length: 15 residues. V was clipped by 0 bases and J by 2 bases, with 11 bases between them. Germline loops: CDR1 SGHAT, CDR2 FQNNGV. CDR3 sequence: CASSLDRTRTYEQYF. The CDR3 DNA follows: TGTGCCAGCAGCTTAGATAGAACCCGGACCTACGAGCAGTACTTC.

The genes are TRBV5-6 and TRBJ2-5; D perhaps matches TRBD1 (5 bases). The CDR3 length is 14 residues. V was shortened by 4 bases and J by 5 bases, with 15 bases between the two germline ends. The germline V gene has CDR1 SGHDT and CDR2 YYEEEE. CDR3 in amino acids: CASSLAGISETQYF. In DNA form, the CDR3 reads TGTGCCAGCAGCCTGGCAGGGATTAGCGAGACCCAGTACTTC.

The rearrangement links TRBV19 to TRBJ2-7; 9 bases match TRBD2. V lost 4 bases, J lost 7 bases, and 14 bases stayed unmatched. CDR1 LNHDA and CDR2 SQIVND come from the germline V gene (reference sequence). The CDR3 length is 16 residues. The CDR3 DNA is TGTGCCAGTAGTAGCCCCCCGGTGGGCGGGAGGGCAGAGCAGTACTTC. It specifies CASSSPPVGGRAEQYF. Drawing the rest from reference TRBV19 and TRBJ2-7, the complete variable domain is DGGITQSPKYLFRKEGQNVTLSCEQNLNHDAMYWYRQDPGQGLRLIYYSQIVNDFQKGDIAEGYSVSREKKESFPLTVTSAQKNPTAFYLCASSSPPVGGRAEQYFGPGTRLTVT.

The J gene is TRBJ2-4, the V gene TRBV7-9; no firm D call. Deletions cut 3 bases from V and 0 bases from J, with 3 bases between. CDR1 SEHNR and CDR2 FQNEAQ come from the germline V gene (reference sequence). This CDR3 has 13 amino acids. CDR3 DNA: TGTGCCAGCAGCTTGTTAGCCAAAAACATTCAGTACTTC. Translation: CASSLLAKNIQYF.

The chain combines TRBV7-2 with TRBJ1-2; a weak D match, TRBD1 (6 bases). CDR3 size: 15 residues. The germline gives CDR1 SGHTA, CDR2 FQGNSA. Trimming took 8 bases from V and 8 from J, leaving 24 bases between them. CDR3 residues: CASGLGGNPVRGYTF. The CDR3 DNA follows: TGTGCCAGCGGACTAGGGGGGAATCCGGTCCGCGGCTACACCTTC.

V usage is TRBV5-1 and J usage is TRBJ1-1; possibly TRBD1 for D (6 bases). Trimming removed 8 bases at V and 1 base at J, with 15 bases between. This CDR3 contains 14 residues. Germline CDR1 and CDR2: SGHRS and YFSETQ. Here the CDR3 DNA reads TGCGCCAGTACCCCGACAGGCCCGAACACTGAAGCTTTCTTT. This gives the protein CASTPTGPNTEAFF.

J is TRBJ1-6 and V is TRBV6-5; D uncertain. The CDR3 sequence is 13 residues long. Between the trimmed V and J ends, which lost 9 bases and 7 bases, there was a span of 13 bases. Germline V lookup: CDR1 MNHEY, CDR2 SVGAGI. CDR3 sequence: CASNEVWNSPLHF. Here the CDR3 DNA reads TGTGCCAGTAATGAGGTGTGGAATTCACCCCTCCACTTT.

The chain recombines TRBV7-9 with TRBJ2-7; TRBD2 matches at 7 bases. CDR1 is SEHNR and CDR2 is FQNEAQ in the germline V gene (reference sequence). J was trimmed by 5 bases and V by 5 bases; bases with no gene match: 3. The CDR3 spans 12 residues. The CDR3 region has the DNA TGTGCCAGCAGCCCCGGGGGGAACGAGCAGTACTTC. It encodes CASSPGGNEQYF.

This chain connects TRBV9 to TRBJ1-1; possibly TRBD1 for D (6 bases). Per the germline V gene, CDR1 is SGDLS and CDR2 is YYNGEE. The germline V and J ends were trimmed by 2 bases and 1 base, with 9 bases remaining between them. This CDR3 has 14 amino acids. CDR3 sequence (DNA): TGTGCCAGCAGCGTGTCAGGGGAGAACACTGAAGCTTTCTTT. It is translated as CASSVSGENTEAFF.

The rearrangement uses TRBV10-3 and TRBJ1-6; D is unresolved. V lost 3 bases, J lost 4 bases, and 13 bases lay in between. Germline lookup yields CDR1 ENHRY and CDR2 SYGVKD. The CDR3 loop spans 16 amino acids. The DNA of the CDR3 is TGTGCCATCAGTGAAGGTGGGAGCAGATATAATTCACCCCTCCACTTT. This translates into CAISEGGSRYNSPLHF.

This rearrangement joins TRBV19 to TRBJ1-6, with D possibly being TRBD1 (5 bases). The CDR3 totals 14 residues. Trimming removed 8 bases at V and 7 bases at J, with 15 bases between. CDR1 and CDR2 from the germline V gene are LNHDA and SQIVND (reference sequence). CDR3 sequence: CASEEGRPNSPLHF. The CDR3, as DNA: TGTGCCAGTGAGGAGGGACGGCCAAATTCACCCCTCCACTTT.

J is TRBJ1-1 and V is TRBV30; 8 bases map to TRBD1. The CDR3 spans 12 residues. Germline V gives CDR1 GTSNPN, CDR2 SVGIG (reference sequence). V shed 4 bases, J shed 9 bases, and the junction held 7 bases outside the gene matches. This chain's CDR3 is CAWKHAGGKAFF. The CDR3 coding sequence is TGTGCCTGGAAACATGCAGGGGGCAAAGCTTTCTTT.

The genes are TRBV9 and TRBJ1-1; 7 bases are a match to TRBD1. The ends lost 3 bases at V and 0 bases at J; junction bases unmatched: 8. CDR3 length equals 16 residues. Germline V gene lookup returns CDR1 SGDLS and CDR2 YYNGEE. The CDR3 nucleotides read TGTGCCAGCAGCGCAGCTCTGACAGGGATGAACACTGAAGCTTTCTTT. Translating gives CASSAALTGMNTEAFF.

CDR3 bases: TGTGCCAGCAGCAAAGTAAGGGCCGGGAATAATTCACCCCTCCACTTT. Translation gives CASSKVRAGNNSPLHF. This rearrangement joins TRBV21-1 to TRBJ1-6. TRBV21-1 is annotated as a pseudogene. The CDR3 runs 16 residues.

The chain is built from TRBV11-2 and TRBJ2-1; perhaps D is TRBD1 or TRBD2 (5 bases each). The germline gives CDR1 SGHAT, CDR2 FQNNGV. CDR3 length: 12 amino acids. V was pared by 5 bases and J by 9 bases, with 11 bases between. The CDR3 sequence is CASSPPGLEQFF. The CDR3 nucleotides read TGTGCCAGCAGCCCCCCGGGGCTTGAGCAGTTCTTC.